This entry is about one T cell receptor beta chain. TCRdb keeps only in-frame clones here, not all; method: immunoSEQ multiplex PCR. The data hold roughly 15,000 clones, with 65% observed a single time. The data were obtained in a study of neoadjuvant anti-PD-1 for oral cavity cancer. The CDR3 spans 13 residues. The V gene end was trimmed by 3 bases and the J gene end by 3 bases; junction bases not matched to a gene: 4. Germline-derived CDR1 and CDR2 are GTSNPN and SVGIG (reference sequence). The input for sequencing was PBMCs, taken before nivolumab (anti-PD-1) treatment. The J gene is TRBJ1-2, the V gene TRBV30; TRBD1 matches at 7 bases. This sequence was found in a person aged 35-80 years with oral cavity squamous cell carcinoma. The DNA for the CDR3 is TGTGCCTGGAGCCCGGGACAGCACTATGGCTACACCTTC. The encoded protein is CAWSPGQHYGYTF.